This TCR beta chain was identified during a study of T cells in Graves' hyperthyroidism and ophthalmopathy. Amplification of TCR beta CDR3 regions was performed using RNA transcripts as template. First-round RT-PCR targeting the TCR CDR3 was performed with the HTBI primer set. TCRdb called the multiplex PCR reads again in MiXCR, with one record for every CDR3 protein. The sample lists approximately 590,000 distinct CDR3 sequences; approximately 14% were seen once. In the case of this clonotype: A much larger clone lies a single base off, so this may be a read error.

Trimming took off 3 bases at V and 1 base at J, with 14 bases between the two ends. The germline V gene has CDR1 DFQATT and CDR2 SNEGSKA (reference sequence). The CDR3 runs 15 residues. The material sequenced was blood. The receptor was derived from a woman between 25 and 40 years old with Graves' hyperthyroidism. The V gene is TRBV20-1, the J gene TRBJ2-3; D unresolved. The CDR3, as DNA: TGCAGTGCTAGTCTCAACTACGTTGGCACAGATACGCAGTATTTT. This codes for CSASLNYVGTDTQYF.